The clone carrying this TCR beta chain was counted ten times or more. Its antigen is still unknown. Donation came from healthy Caucasian individuals in Russia who were aged 6 to 90. For the second PCR, which ran for 7 to 11 cycles, a sample-barcoded 5' primer and a J-beta primer mix were used. Researchers report that each sample yielded at least 3 million CDR3-containing paired-end reads. Via MiXCR, TCRdb re-called the 5' RACE reads, giving one row per CDR3 protein. The table has 700,000 to 950,000 distinct CDR3 sequences, about 42% seen once. Germline CDR1 reads DFQATT; CDR2 reads SNEGSKA (reference sequence). This CDR3 spans 18 amino acids. Losses at the gene ends were 0 bases for V and 7 bases for J; bases not matched to a gene: 15. These data originate in a study of blood T cells in healthy people across ages. Regarding the study as a whole: It was held that the diversity estimates obtained from one million T cells were underestimates.

Sequencing input: blood. The chain uses TRBV20-1 and TRBJ2-1; TRBD2 aligns across 10 bases. This receptor was taken from an older woman in good health. The CDR3 loop reads CSARDLTRTSGWGNEQFF. As DNA, the CDR3 is TGCAGTGCTAGAGATCTAACCAGGACTAGCGGATGGGGGAATGAGCAGTTCTTC.